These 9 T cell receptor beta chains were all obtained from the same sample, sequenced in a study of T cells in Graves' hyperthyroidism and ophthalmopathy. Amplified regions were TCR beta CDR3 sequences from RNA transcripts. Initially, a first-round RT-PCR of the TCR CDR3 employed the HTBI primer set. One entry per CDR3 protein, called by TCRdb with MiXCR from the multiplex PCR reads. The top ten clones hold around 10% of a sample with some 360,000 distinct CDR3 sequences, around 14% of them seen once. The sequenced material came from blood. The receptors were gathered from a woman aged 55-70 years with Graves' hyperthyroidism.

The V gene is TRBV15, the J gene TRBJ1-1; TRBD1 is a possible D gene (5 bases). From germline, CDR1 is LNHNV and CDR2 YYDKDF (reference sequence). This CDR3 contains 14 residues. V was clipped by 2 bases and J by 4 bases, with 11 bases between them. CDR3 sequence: CATSRQGQITEAFF. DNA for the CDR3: TGTGCCACCAGCAGACAGGGTCAGATCACTGAAGCTTTCTTT.

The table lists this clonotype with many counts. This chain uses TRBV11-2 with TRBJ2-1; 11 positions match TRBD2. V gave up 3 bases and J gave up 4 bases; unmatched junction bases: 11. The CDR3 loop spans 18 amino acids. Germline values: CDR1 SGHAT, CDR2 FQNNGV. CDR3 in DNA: TGTGCCAGCAGCTTGAGGTCAACCGGGACTAGCGGTTACAATGAGCAGTTCTTC. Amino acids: CASSLRSTGTSGYNEQFF.

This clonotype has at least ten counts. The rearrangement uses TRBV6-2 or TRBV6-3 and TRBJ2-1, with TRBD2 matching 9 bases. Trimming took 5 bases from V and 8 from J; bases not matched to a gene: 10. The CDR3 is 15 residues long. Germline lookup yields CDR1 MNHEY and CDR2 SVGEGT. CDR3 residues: CASSPPGLAADEQFF. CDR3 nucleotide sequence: TGTGCCAGCAGTCCTCCGGGACTAGCAGCCGATGAGCAGTTCTTC.

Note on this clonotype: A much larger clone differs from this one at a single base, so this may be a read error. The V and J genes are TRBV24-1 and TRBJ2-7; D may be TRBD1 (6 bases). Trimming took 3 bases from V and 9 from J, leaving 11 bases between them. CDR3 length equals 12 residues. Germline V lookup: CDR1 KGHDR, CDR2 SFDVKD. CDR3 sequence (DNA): TGTGCCACCAGTGATCCCCAGGGGAGGCAGTACTTC. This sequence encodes CATSDPQGRQYF.

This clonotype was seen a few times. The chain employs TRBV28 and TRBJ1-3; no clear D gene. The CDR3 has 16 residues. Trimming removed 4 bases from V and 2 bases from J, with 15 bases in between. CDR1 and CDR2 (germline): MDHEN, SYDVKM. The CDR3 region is CASSSFAAGTGNTIYF. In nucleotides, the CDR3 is TGTGCCAGCAGTTCCTTTGCCGCCGGGACTGGAAACACCATATATTTT.

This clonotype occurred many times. The CDR3 coding sequence is TGTGCCAGCAGGGTGAGACCGGGCGAGCAGTACTTC. Its protein is CASRVRPGEQYF. V and J are TRBV7-3 and TRBJ2-7; D gene ambiguous. The germline V gene has CDR1 SGHTA and CDR2 FQGTGA. Trimming took off 6 bases at V and 6 bases at J, with 12 bases between the two ends. The CDR3 has 12 amino acids.

As DNA, the CDR3 is TGTGCCAGCAGGACTAGCGGGACCTCCCCCGAGCAGTACTTC. Translation gives CASRTSGTSPEQYF. The chain is built from TRBV2 and TRBJ2-7; 11 bases fit TRBD2. This CDR3 comprises 14 residues. Per the germline V gene, CDR1 is SNHLY and CDR2 is FYNNEI. The V and J ends lost 6 bases and 6 bases, in that order; junction bases with no gene match: 7.

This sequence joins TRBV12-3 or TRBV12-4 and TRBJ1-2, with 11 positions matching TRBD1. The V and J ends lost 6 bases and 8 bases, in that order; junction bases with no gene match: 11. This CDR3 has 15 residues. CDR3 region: CASRFFGQGAGGYTF. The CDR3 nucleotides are TGTGCCAGCAGGTTTTTTGGACAGGGGGCCGGAGGCTACACCTTC.

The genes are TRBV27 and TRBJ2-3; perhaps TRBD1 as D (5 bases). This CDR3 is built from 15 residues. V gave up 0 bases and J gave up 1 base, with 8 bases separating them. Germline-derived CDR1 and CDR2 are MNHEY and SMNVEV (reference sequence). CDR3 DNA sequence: TGTGCCAGCAGTTTATCGGACACACGCACAGATACGCAGTATTTT. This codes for CASSLSDTRTDTQYF.